Below, 24 T cell receptor beta chains from the same sample are listed, as sequenced in a study of blood T cells in healthy people across ages (dated by TCRdb to the mid-2010s). The protocol used for the library was 5' RACE. The sequencer listed for this sample is Illumina HiSeq 2500. A second PCR of about 7 to 12 cycles was run with a J-beta primer mix and a sample-barcoded 5' primer. TCRdb trimmed public reads at Q25 via fastp, called clones via MiXCR and kept in-frame beta chains. Identical CDR3 protein sequences are pooled into one entry, listed with their most common genes and DNA. Within this sample are about 1.8 million distinct CDR3 sequences, with around half of them counted one time only. The top ten clones comprise 2.1% of the sample. The sequenced sample was blood. The receptor source for this set is a woman between 40 and 50 years old in good health.

The rearrangement uses TRBV6-5 and TRBJ2-1; TRBD1 or TRBD2 may be the D gene (6 bases each). The CDR3 runs to 18 residues. CDR1 MNHEY and CDR2 SVGAGI come from the germline V gene. Trimming stripped 0 bases from V and 1 base from J, with 16 bases between. The CDR3 reads CASSYSSPGATSYNEQFF. Here the CDR3 DNA reads TGTGCCAGCAGTTACTCGAGCCCGGGGGCCACTTCCTACAATGAGCAGTTCTTC.

The chain carries TRBV28 and TRBJ1-2; maybe TRBD1 (5 bases). Germline V lookup: CDR1 MDHEN, CDR2 SYDVKM. The CDR3 loop spans 13 amino acids. V dropped 6 bases and J dropped 8 bases, with 16 bases sitting between them. The CDR3 DNA follows: TGTGCCAGCAGCCAAGACAGTCCTAAGGGCTACACCTTC. Translating gives CASSQDSPKGYTF.

The chain links TRBV21-1 to TRBJ2-7; the table's D call, TRBD1, was not checked against the DNA. TRBV21-1 is classified as a pseudogene. CDR3 length equals 17 residues. CDR3 coding DNA: TGTGCCAGCGACCGCGTGAAAGGGGACAGGGGGTACTACGAGCAGTACTTC. This translates into CASDRVKGDRGYYEQYF.

The gene calls are TRBV10-3 and TRBJ2-1; TRBD2 aligns across 8 bases. Looked up from germline, CDR1 is ENHRY and CDR2 is SYGVKD. This CDR3 is built from 15 residues. With 3 bases clipped from V and 9 bases from J, the junction kept 10 bases outside the gene matches. CDR3 in DNA: TGTGCCATCAGTGAAGGGACTAGTAGCGGCGGTGAGCAGTTCTTC. This gives the protein CAISEGTSSGGEQFF.

The chain joins TRBV6-6 to TRBJ2-7; D is possibly TRBD2 (6 bases). The germline gives CDR1 MNHNY, CDR2 SVGAGI (reference sequence). The CDR3 runs 16 residues. V was shortened by 1 base and J by 2 bases, with 15 bases between the two germline ends. CDR3 sequence reads: CASSYLEGGSPYEQYF. CDR3 nucleotide sequence: TGTGCCAGCAGTTACTTGGAGGGTGGTTCTCCCTACGAGCAGTACTTC.

This clonotype occurred a few times. The chain carries TRBV20-1 and TRBJ2-5; D unclear. The V end was cut by 6 bases, the J end by 1 base, with 18 bases between. This CDR3 contains 15 residues. CDR1 and CDR2 (germline): DFQATT, SNEGSKA (reference sequence). CDR3 residues: CSAKPASEIQETQYF. In DNA, the CDR3 is TGCAGTGCGAAGCCCGCGAGTGAGATCCAAGAGACCCAGTACTTC.

V usage is TRBV7-3 and J usage is TRBJ2-1; D is ambiguous. This CDR3 has 15 amino acids. Trimming pared 1 base from V and 1 base from J, leaving 8 bases between. Germline CDR1 SGHTA, CDR2 FQGTGA. CDR3 in DNA: TGTGCCAGCAGCTTAATCCTGGGGTCCTACAATGAGCAGTTCTTC. Translation gives CASSLILGSYNEQFF.

The V and J genes are TRBV20-1 and TRBJ2-3, with 11 bases identical to TRBD2. CDR3 size: 17 residues. J was trimmed by 3 bases and V by 6 bases; bases with no gene match: 14. Germline V CDR1 and CDR2: DFQATT, SNEGSKA (reference sequence). The CDR3 is CSARTSGRAGGTDTQYF. The CDR3 DNA is TGCAGTGCCCGAACTAGCGGGAGAGCTGGGGGTACAGATACGCAGTATTTT.

The rearrangement links TRBV12-3 or TRBV12-4 to TRBJ2-5, with unresolved D. With 7 bases removed from V and 1 base from J, the gap between germline ends came to 16 bases. This CDR3 has 15 residues. CDR3 in amino acids: CASNRNLEFQETQYF. As DNA, the CDR3 is TGTGCCAGCAACAGAAACCTAGAGTTCCAAGAGACCCAGTACTTC.

There are a few counts of this clonotype. The CDR3 bases are TGTGCCAGCAGCCTTGGGATCAGCGGGGGTCCCATAGGAGAGCAGTTCTTC. Protein sequence: CASSLGISGGPIGEQFF. V gene TRBV7-2 combines with J gene TRBJ2-1; 8 bases align to TRBD2. Germline assignment: CDR1 SGHTA and CDR2 FQGNSA. This CDR3 has 17 residues. The V and J ends lost 5 bases and 10 bases, in that order; junction bases with no gene match: 19.

The genes are TRBV14 and TRBJ2-4; 9 nucleotides agree with TRBD2. Trimming removed 3 bases from V and 6 bases from J; junction bases left unmatched: 6. Per the germline V gene, CDR1 is SGHDN and CDR2 is FVKESK. CDR3 size: 15 residues. CDR3 residues: CASSQAGTSLNIQYF. The CDR3 DNA is TGTGCCAGCAGCCAGGCCGGGACTAGCCTAAACATTCAGTACTTC. The full variable domain, rest sourced from reference TRBV14 and TRBJ2-4, is EAGVTQFPSHSVIEKGQTVTLRCDPISGHDNLYWYRRVMGKEIKFLLHFVKESKQDESGMPNNRFLAERTGGTYSTLKVQPAELEDSGVYFCASSQAGTSLNIQYFGAGTRLSVL.

The chain carries TRBV6-6 and TRBJ1-2, with D possibly being TRBD1 (6 bases). The CDR3 is made up of 11 amino acids. Between the trimmed V and J ends, which lost 7 bases and 6 bases, there was a span of 9 bases. CDR1 is MNHNY and CDR2 is SVGAGI in the germline V gene (reference sequence). Here the CDR3 DNA reads TGTGCCAGCACGCGGACAGATGGCTACACCTTC. Translating it yields CASTRTDGYTF.

The chain joins TRBV7-2 to TRBJ2-5; tentative D call: TRBD2 (5 bases). Deletions cut 4 bases from V and 2 bases from J, with 11 bases between. This CDR3 spans 14 amino acids. Germline V CDR1 and CDR2: SGHTA, FQGNSA. The CDR3 DNA is TGTGCCAGCAGCTGGGCGGAGGCTCAAGAGACCCAGTACTTC. It yields the protein CASSWAEAQETQYF.

This clonotype was observed a handful of times. This chain joins TRBV29-1 and TRBJ2-5; TRBD2 is a possible D gene (5 bases). The CDR3 sequence is 13 residues long. V lost 6 bases to trimming and J lost 2 bases, with 13 bases between them. Germline V gives CDR1 SQVTM, CDR2 ANQGSEA. CDR3 nucleotides: TGCAGCGTGGCAAACTCGGGGCAAGAGACCCAGTACTTC. It encodes CSVANSGQETQYF.

This clonotype was seen a few times. The chain couples TRBV11-1 to TRBJ2-1; 11 bases fit TRBD2. The V gene end was trimmed by 3 bases and the J gene end by 6 bases; junction bases not matched to a gene: 4. The CDR3 runs to 15 residues. Germline V CDR1 and CDR2: SGHAT, FQDESV (reference sequence). The CDR3 DNA reads TGTGCCAGCAGCTTGATCCTAGCGGGGGGCAATGAGCAGTTCTTC. Translating it yields CASSLILAGGNEQFF.

The chain uses TRBV4-3 and TRBJ1-2; the D gene is possibly TRBD1 (5 bases). The germline V gene has CDR1 LGHNA and CDR2 YSLEER. This CDR3 region has 14 residues. V was trimmed by 3 bases and J by 5 bases, leaving 13 bases between them. CDR3 sequence (DNA): TGCGCCAGCAGCCAGGAACTTTGGGGGTATGGCTACACCTTC. It encodes CASSQELWGYGYTF.

This chain uses TRBV20-1 with TRBJ2-7; 7 bases fit TRBD1. The V segment lost 1 base and the J segment 2 bases; nucleotides outside the gene matches: 8. This CDR3 contains 15 residues. CDR1 is DFQATT and CDR2 is SNEGSKA in the germline V gene (reference sequence). The CDR3 loop is CSARGGDREPYEQYF. In DNA form, the CDR3 reads TGCAGTGCTAGAGGAGGGGACAGAGAACCCTACGAGCAGTACTTC.

The rearrangement joins TRBV6-6 to TRBJ2-1; D is possibly TRBD2 (6 bases). Per germline, CDR1 MNHNY and CDR2 SVGAGI (reference sequence). The V end was cut by 6 bases, the J end by 9 bases, with 21 bases between. There are 15 residues in the CDR3. The CDR3 region is CASRPRQENGGEQFF. For the CDR3, the DNA is TGTGCCAGCAGGCCCAGACAAGAGAACGGGGGTGAGCAGTTCTTC.

CDR3 sequence: CASSLSTGDINYGYTF. CDR3 nucleotide sequence: TGTGCCAGCAGTTTGTCGACAGGGGATATTAACTATGGCTACACCTTC. The rearrangement links TRBV12-3 or TRBV12-4 to TRBJ1-2; 8 bases map to TRBD1. CDR3 length: 16 residues. V lost 3 bases to trimming and J lost 1 base; unmatched junction nucleotides: 7.

The chain recombines TRBV4-2 with TRBJ2-5, with TRBD2 identical over 8 bases. This CDR3 has 14 amino acids. In germline, CDR1 is LGHNA, CDR2 YNFKEQ. J gave up 11 bases and V 4 bases, and 12 bases lay outside the gene matches. The CDR3 spells CASSLAGWSEEQYF. The CDR3 DNA sequence: TGTGCCAGCAGCCTAGCGGGGTGGTCCGAAGAGCAGTACTTC.

This clonotype occurred a few times. The chain couples TRBV27 to TRBJ1-2, with D perhaps matching TRBD1 (6 bases). CDR3 length equals 14 residues. Per the germline V gene, CDR1 is MNHEY and CDR2 is SMNVEV (reference sequence). Trimming removed 6 bases from V and 2 bases from J, with 13 bases in between. The chain's CDR3 is CASSQWGQNYGYTF. CDR3 bases: TGTGCCAGCAGCCAATGGGGGCAGAACTATGGCTACACCTTC.

This clonotype was observed a handful of times. This rearrangement joins TRBV5-5 to TRBJ1-6; the D gene is possibly TRBD1 (5 bases). Trimming stripped 1 base from V and 10 bases from J, with 12 bases between. Germline assignment: CDR1 SGHKS and CDR2 YYEKEE (reference sequence). The CDR3 is 14 amino acids. CDR3 sequence reads: CASSLRGGMSPLHF. CDR3 bases: TGTGCCAGCAGCTTGCGGGGGGGGATGTCACCCCTCCACTTT.

V usage is TRBV10-2 and J usage is TRBJ1-1; 10 bases map to TRBD1. V gave up 3 bases and J gave up 5 bases; unmatched junction bases: 12. Germline CDR1 WSHSY, CDR2 SAAADI. The CDR3 spans 17 residues. DNA for the CDR3: TGCGCCAGCAGTGATGGGGACAGGGGATTGTGGGGGACTGAAGCTTTCTTT. Amino acid sequence: CASSDGDRGLWGTEAFF.

This chain joins TRBV20-1 and TRBJ2-1; 11 positions agree with TRBD1. This CDR3 has 15 amino acids. J lost 5 bases, V lost 8 bases, and 11 bases had no gene match. Germline values: CDR1 DFQATT, CDR2 SNEGSKA (reference sequence). CDR3 in DNA: TGCAGTAAAACCTCCGGGACAGGGGGTAACAATGAGCAGTTCTTC. Translation: CSKTSGTGGNNEQFF.